These 21 T cell receptor beta chains share one sample of origin, sequenced in a study of blood T cell repertoires in COVID-19. Repertoires were generated with immunoSEQ multiplex PCR, while TCRdb's copy carries only in-frame clones and drops some. The profile covers 75,000 to 95,000 clones, with around 88% appearing a single time and roughly 5.7% taken by the ten largest. The specimen was peripheral blood. Receptor source: a man between 60 and 75 years old with acute or convalescent COVID-19.

This chain joins TRBV19 and TRBJ1-2, with D possibly being TRBD1 (5 bases). V lost 5 bases and J 3 bases, leaving 7 bases between the germline ends. The CDR3 runs 12 residues. In germline, CDR1 is LNHDA, CDR2 SQIVND (reference sequence). The CDR3 DNA sequence: TGTGCCAGTAGTCAGGGCTACTATGGCTACACCTTC. Encoded protein: CASSQGYYGYTF.

The V and J genes are TRBV4-2 and TRBJ2-7, with TRBD2 matching over 12 bases. Losses at the gene ends were 4 bases for V and 3 bases for J; bases not matched to a gene: 4. Germline loops: CDR1 LGHNA, CDR2 YNFKEQ. CDR3 length: 15 residues. This chain's CDR3 is CASSPGLAGNYEQYF. In DNA, the CDR3 is TGTGCCAGCAGCCCAGGACTAGCGGGGAACTACGAGCAGTACTTC.

CDR3 nucleotide sequence: TGCGCCAGCAGCGGGGACACGAATCAGCCCCAGCATTTT. This gives the protein CASSGDTNQPQHF. The chain has TRBV10-1 and TRBJ1-5, with D possibly TRBD1 on 6 matching bases. V gave up 6 bases and J gave up 4 bases, with 10 bases separating them. CDR1 and CDR2 (germline): WNHNN, SYGVQD (reference sequence). The CDR3 has 13 amino acids.

This clone came up once. The chain employs TRBV4-1 and TRBJ1-5; D is ambiguous. Germline V gene data show CDR1 as MGHRA and CDR2 as YSYEKL. This CDR3 region has 16 residues. V shed 1 base and J shed 4 bases, with 14 bases lying between them. CDR3 DNA sequence: TGCGCCAGCAGCCAAGTATCGCAGGATCAGAATCAGCCCCAGCATTTT. Translation: CASSQVSQDQNQPQHF.

V usage is TRBV29-1 and J usage is TRBJ1-5; 8 bases are a match to TRBD1. Germline V gene lookup returns CDR1 SQVTM and CDR2 ANQGSEA. The CDR3 is 14 amino acids. The J segment lost 1 base and the V segment lost 4 bases, leaving 3 bases of the junction unmatched. CDR3 bases: TGCAGCGTTGGGACAGGGCAAAGCAATCAGCCCCAGCATTTT. This gives the protein CSVGTGQSNQPQHF.

The rearrangement uses TRBV6-2 or TRBV6-3 and TRBJ2-2; TRBD1 is a possible D gene (6 bases). Germline values: CDR1 MNHEY, CDR2 SVGEGT. The CDR3 totals 16 residues. V was pared by 0 bases and J by 1 base, with 9 bases between. CDR3 loop: CASSYSGARNTGELFF. CDR3 coding DNA: TGTGCCAGCAGTTACTCGGGGGCGAGGAACACCGGGGAGCTGTTTTTT.

This sequence joins TRBV6-2 or TRBV6-3 and TRBJ1-5, with D perhaps matching TRBD1 (6 bases). CDR1 MNHEY and CDR2 SVGEGT come from the germline V gene. Trimming stripped 5 bases from V and 7 bases from J, with 18 bases between. The CDR3 sequence is 15 residues long. CDR3 in DNA: TGTGCCAGCAGTCAAGCGGGATTAGGGGGACAGCCCCAGCATTTT. Its translation is CASSQAGLGGQPQHF.

This clone was detected once. This chain joins TRBV29-1 and TRBJ1-2; TRBD1 agrees at 7 bases. The CDR3 totals 12 residues. Germline CDR1 is SQVTM and CDR2 is ANQGSEA. Trimming at V came to 8 bases and at J to 8 bases, leaving 11 bases not matched to a gene. Here the CDR3 reads CSHYRGGSGYTF. The CDR3 region has the DNA TGCAGCCATTACCGAGGGGGCAGCGGCTACACCTTC.

This clone has only a few counts. The chain recombines TRBV9 with TRBJ2-7, with 8 bases lining up with TRBD1. Trimming took 3 bases from V and 5 from J; bases not matched to a gene: 7. This CDR3 has 14 amino acids. From germline, CDR1 is SGDLS and CDR2 YYNGEE. The CDR3 bases are TGTGCCAGCAGCGGGGACAGGTTTTTTAACGAGCAGTACTTC. Protein sequence: CASSGDRFFNEQYF.

The gene calls are TRBV19 and TRBJ1-2, with 10 nucleotides matching TRBD1. The V gene's germline CDR1 is LNHDA and CDR2 SQIVND (reference sequence). J was trimmed by 5 bases and V by 3 bases; bases with no gene match: 3. This CDR3 spans 14 amino acids. The CDR3 coding sequence is TGTGCCAGTAGTATGACAGGGGGCCCATATGGCTACACCTTC. The encoded protein is CASSMTGGPYGYTF.

This clone occurred a few times. DNA of the CDR3: TGCAGTGCTATTGACGGCACAGATACGCAGTATTTT. It translates to CSAIDGTDTQYF. This chain connects TRBV20-1 to TRBJ2-3; D is undetermined. Between the trimmed V and J ends, which lost 4 bases and 1 base, there was a span of 6 bases. Germline lookup yields CDR1 DFQATT and CDR2 SNEGSKA (reference sequence). The length of the CDR3 is 12 residues.

The chain recombines TRBV28 with TRBJ2-1; D unclear. This CDR3 contains 16 residues. Germline loops: CDR1 MDHEN, CDR2 SYDVKM. Trimming pared 2 bases from V and 2 bases from J, leaving 13 bases between. The CDR3 region has the DNA TGTGCCAGCAGTTTAGTTACCGGTGCTCCCTACAATGAGCAGTTCTTC. Protein sequence: CASSLVTGAPYNEQFF.

This clone has a handful of counts. The chain joins TRBV15 to TRBJ2-1, with a possible D match to TRBD1 (5 bases). V was shortened by 2 bases and J by 3 bases, with 17 bases between the two germline ends. Per the germline V gene, CDR1 is LNHNV and CDR2 is YYDKDF (reference sequence). The CDR3 runs to 17 residues. The CDR3 sequence: CATSRQMAGHIYNEQFF. In DNA form, the CDR3 reads TGTGCCACCAGCAGACAAATGGCAGGACACATCTACAATGAGCAGTTCTTC.

V usage is TRBV2 and J usage is TRBJ1-1; 8 nucleotides match TRBD1. Germline V gives CDR1 SNHLY, CDR2 FYNNEI. V was clipped by 8 bases and J by 4 bases; unmatched bases: 9. The length of the CDR3 is 14 residues. CDR3 nucleotide sequence: TGTGCCAGCGGATTACAGGGGGTGGGCACTGAAGCTTTCTTT. Its translation is CASGLQGVGTEAFF.

This rearrangement joins TRBV6-5 to TRBJ2-5; TRBD1 matches 7 bases. This CDR3 is built from 13 residues. Germline assignment: CDR1 MNHEY and CDR2 SVGAGI. V dropped 9 bases and J dropped 1; count of bases not matched to a gene: 5. The CDR3 spells CASTPGGQETQYF. The CDR3 nucleotides read TGTGCCAGTACCCCAGGGGGCCAAGAGACCCAGTACTTC.

The V call is TRBV7-6, the J call TRBJ1-6, with D tentatively TRBD1 (5 bases). V lost 4 bases, J lost 8 bases, and 15 bases lay in between. The CDR3 is made up of 15 amino acids. The V gene's germline CDR1 is SGHVS and CDR2 FNYEAQ. This CDR3 reads CASSYSRDSDSPLHF. CDR3 bases: TGTGCCAGCAGCTACAGCAGGGACTCCGATTCACCCCTCCACTTT.

This clone was observed once. The chain is built from TRBV29-1 and TRBJ2-1; 8 bases map to TRBD1. V dropped 4 bases and J dropped 7; count of bases not matched to a gene: 6. From germline, CDR1 is SQVTM and CDR2 ANQGSEA. The CDR3 is 13 amino acids. CDR3: CSVAQGAGNEQFF. The DNA of the CDR3 is TGCAGCGTTGCTCAGGGGGCCGGGAATGAGCAGTTCTTC.

The chain uses TRBV9 and TRBJ1-2; 9 positions match TRBD1. CDR3 length: 17 amino acids. V was pared by 3 bases and J by 8 bases, with 17 bases of the junction left unmatched. Per germline, CDR1 SGDLS and CDR2 YYNGEE. CDR3 in DNA: TGTGCCAGCAGCGACCGGGGACAGGGCCCGCTTGGTGGCGGCTACACCTTC. This gives the protein CASSDRGQGPLGGGYTF. Full variable domain (remainder filled in from reference TRBV9 and TRBJ1-2): DSGVTQTPKHLITATGQRVTLRCSPRSGDLSVYWYQQSLDQGLQFLIQYYNGEERAKGNILERFSAQQFPDLHSELNLSSLELGDSALYFCASSDRGQGPLGGGYTFGSGTRLTVV.

A single count supports this clone. The chain couples TRBV2 to TRBJ2-7, with a weak D call TRBD2 (5 bases). The length of the CDR3 is 14 residues. Trimming took 1 base from V and 2 from J, leaving 9 bases between them. The germline gives CDR1 SNHLY, CDR2 FYNNEI. The CDR3 here is CASSEELGAYEQYF. The CDR3 DNA is TGTGCCAGCAGTGAAGAATTGGGAGCCTACGAGCAGTACTTC.

V is TRBV5-6 and J is TRBJ1-1; 7 positions agree with TRBD1. The V segment lost 1 base and the J segment 2 bases; nucleotides outside the gene matches: 5. From germline, CDR1 is SGHDT and CDR2 YYEEEE. This CDR3 spans 15 amino acids. The CDR3 region has the DNA TGTGCCAGCAGCTTGAGGGACAGACTCAACACTGAAGCTTTCTTT. Protein product: CASSLRDRLNTEAFF.

The chain has TRBV7-6 and TRBJ1-6; D remains ambiguous. Germline V gene sequence: CDR1 SGHVS, CDR2 FNYEAQ. The CDR3 contains 15 residues. V shed 1 base and J shed 4 bases, with 8 bases lying between them. The CDR3 region is CASSLGPEYNSPLHF. The CDR3 bases are TGTGCCAGCAGCTTAGGCCCAGAATATAATTCACCCCTCCACTTT.